The present T cell receptor (beta chain) was sequenced within a study of blood T cell repertoires in COVID-19. Original analysis: Amplification with reference gene primers provided the estimates of nucleated cell counts. The table came from immunoSEQ multiplex PCR; TCRdb's copy has only in-frame clones and leaves some out. For V, J and clone size, that table is used; D and trimming come from the DNA. This sample has 170,000 or so clones, with around four fifths found just once. This CDR3 has 14 residues. Trimming at V came to 7 bases and at J to 2 bases, leaving 5 bases not matched to a gene. Germline CDR1 and CDR2: SNHLY and FYNNEI. This clone was detected many times.

Sequencing input: peripheral blood. The sequence was collected from a man between 65 and 85 years old with active or convalescent COVID-19. The chain employs TRBV2 and TRBJ2-5; 9 bases align to TRBD1. The CDR3 reads CASTETGGQETQYF. CDR3 DNA: TGTGCCAGCACAGAGACAGGGGGGCAAGAGACCCAGTACTTC.